A selection of T cell receptor beta chains follows, all from one sample in a study of memory CD4+ T cells and cytomegalovirus serostatus. The protocol was immunoSEQ multiplex PCR, while the TCRdb copy is restricted to in-frame clones and leaves out a portion. The sample lists some 67,000 clones, roughly three quarters occurring once. Sequenced material: memory CD4+ T cells from blood. These receptors all come from an adult in good health and CMV-seropositive. Each CDR3 is given with its conserved first and last residue. D genes are given only for firm matches.

j_call v_call d_call cdr3_aa
TRBJ2-2 TRBV11-2 . CASSFGGGTTTGELFF
TRBJ2-3 TRBV6-6 . CASRLDEGGVKDTQYF
TRBJ2-3 TRBV5-6 TRBD2 CASTLAGGPHTDTQYF
TRBJ1-1 TRBV19 . CALGGERTEAFF
TRBJ1-1 TRBV25-1 . CASILRRKGPDTEAFF
TRBJ2-2 TRBV4-1 TRBD1 CASKTTGTANSGELFF
TRBJ2-7 TRBV18 . CASSPPGSEQYF
TRBJ2-6 TRBV4-1 . CASSPTTSGANVLTF
TRBJ1-2 TRBV25-1 TRBD1 CASSDLDRGGYTF
TRBJ1-5 TRBV25-1 . CASSVPNRRPQHF
TRBJ2-5 TRBV2 . CASSWQSSETQYF
TRBJ1-2 TRBV2 . CASNRHGYTF
TRBJ2-3 TRBV12-2 . CASRAGTSGSRADTQYF
TRBJ2-1 TRBV10-3 TRBD2 CAIGTSGRVGYNEQFF
TRBJ1-2 TRBV19 TRBD1 CASAGTGIGANYGYTF
TRBJ1-1 TRBV5-1 TRBD1 CASSLTGGQGTEAFF
TRBJ2-3 TRBV6-6 TRBD1 CASSPTGDTQYF
TRBJ2-3 TRBV25-1 TRBD2 CASSKRGRSTDTQYF
TRBJ2-1 TRBV28 TRBD2 CASSLAPLAGAGNEQFF
TRBJ2-2 TRBV4-1 . CASSRRLLGIPDGTGELFF
TRBJ2-5 TRBV30 TRBD2 CAGGEGETQYF
TRBJ2-3 TRBV7-7 . CASSPLLGTDTQYF
TRBJ2-1 TRBV9 . CASSSMGTGGGEQFF
TRBJ2-3 TRBV4-2 . CASSQDPRGADPGDTQYF
TRBJ2-7 TRBV2 . CASNPRARGEQYF
TRBJ2-3 TRBV7-2 . CASSSNSGANTQYF
TRBJ1-1 TRBV12-2 . CASRLGQGSFTEAFF
TRBJ1-1 TRBV28 . CASSRKGRNTEAFF
TRBJ1-5 TRBV6-6 . CASTRHPLQPQHF
TRBJ1-4 TRBV7-9 . CASSSRGISLFF
TRBJ1-2 TRBV5-1 . CASSEFNYGYTF
TRBJ2-3 TRBV27 TRBD2 CASSLSGGAPDTQYF
TRBJ2-3 TRBV5-4 . CASSLGTYGSTDTQYF
TRBJ2-2 TRBV11-1 TRBD2 CASSSSTGGPLAGELFF
TRBJ2-2 TRBV6-5 TRBD2 CASTLRTSGTGELFF
TRBJ1-3 TRBV11-2 . CASSSLSGSGNTIYF
TRBJ1-1 TRBV7-2 . CASSLVGGPTEAFF
TRBJ2-7 TRBV2 TRBD2 CASSAPEAGGRLEQYF
TRBJ1-2 TRBV7-8 . CASSARQVRYGYTF
TRBJ1-5 TRBV6-1 . CASSEVLRGHQPQHF
TRBJ2-3 TRBV5-1 . CASRWTASTDTQYF
TRBJ2-5 TRBV28 TRBD2 CASSSVGGSETQYF
TRBJ1-6 TRBV30 . CASDKINSPLHF
TRBJ1-3 TRBV7-2 . CASSLAGYSGNTIYF
TRBJ2-7 TRBV15 TRBD1 CATSRDRGVGTGTGTYEQYF
TRBJ2-7 TRBV20-1 . CSASQGDEQYF
TRBJ1-1 TRBV19 . CASTPQGNTEAFF